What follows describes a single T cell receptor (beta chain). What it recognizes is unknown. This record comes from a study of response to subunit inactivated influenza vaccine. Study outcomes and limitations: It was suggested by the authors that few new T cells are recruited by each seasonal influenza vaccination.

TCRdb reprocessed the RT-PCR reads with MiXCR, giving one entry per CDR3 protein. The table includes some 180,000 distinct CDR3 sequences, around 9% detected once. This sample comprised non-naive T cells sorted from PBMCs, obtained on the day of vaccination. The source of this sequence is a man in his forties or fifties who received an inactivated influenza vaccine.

The CDR3 DNA reads TGTGCCAGCAGACCCGGGACAGGGGGGAGCGAGCAGTACTTC. Protein sequence: CASRPGTGGSEQYF. This chain uses TRBV6-1 with TRBJ2-7; 11 nucleotides align to TRBD1. Unmatched junction bases numbered 7, after V lost 6 bases and J lost 6 bases. CDR1 MNHNS and CDR2 SASEGT come from the germline V gene. The CDR3 has 14 amino acids.